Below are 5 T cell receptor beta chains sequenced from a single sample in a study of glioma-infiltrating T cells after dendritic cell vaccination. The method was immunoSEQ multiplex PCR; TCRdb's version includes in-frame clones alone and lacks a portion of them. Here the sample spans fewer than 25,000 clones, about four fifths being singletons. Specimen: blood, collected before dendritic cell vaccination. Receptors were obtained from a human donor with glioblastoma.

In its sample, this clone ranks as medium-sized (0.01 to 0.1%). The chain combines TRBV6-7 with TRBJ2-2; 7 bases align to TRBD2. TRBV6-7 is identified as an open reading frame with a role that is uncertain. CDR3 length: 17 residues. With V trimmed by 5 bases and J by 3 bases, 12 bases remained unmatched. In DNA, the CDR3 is TGTGCCAGCAGTGGGGATAGCGGGCGACCTCACACCGGGGAGCTGTTTTTT. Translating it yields CASSGDSGRPHTGELFF.

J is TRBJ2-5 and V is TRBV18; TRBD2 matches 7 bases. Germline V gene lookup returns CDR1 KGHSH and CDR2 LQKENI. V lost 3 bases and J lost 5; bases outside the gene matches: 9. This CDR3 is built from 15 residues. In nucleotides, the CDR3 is TGTGCCAGCTCACCGGGGATGTCGGGAGGCGAGACCCAGTACTTC. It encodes CASSPGMSGGETQYF.

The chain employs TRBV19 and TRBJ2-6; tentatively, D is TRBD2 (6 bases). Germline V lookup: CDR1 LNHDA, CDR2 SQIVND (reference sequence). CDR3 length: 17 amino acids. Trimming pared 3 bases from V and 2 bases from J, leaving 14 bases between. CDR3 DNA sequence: TGTGCCAGTAGTATCGCGTTCTCGGGGGCTGGGGCCAACGTCCTGACTTTC. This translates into CASSIAFSGAGANVLTF.

CDR3 in DNA: TGTGCCAGCAGTGAAGGGACAGGCTACACCGGGGAGCTGTTTTTT. Protein: CASSEGTGYTGELFF. The gene calls are TRBV6-1 and TRBJ2-2, with 7 positions matching TRBD1. The CDR3 runs 15 residues. V lost 1 base to trimming and J lost 3 bases; unmatched junction nucleotides: 2. Germline values: CDR1 MNHNS, CDR2 SASEGT.

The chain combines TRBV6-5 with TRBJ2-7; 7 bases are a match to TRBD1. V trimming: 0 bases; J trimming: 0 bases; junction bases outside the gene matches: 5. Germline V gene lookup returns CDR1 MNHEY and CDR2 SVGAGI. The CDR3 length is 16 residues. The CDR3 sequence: CASSYSPDRSSYEQYF. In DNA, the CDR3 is TGTGCCAGCAGTTACTCCCCGGACAGGAGCTCCTACGAGCAGTACTTC.